These T cell receptor beta chains were read from a single sample in a study of blood T cell repertoires in COVID-19. Assay used: immunoSEQ multiplex PCR; TCRdb lists only in-frame clones, some missing. Seen here are around 200,000 clones, nearly 90% observed once, and the top ten hold 0.6% to 0.8%. Sequencing input: peripheral blood. Receptors were obtained from a man aged 50 to 59 with acute or convalescent COVID-19. The CDR3 runs from the conserved cysteine through the conserved F or W. The D gene is left open where the match is weak. Size values are once, few and many counts, or a class for expanded clones, and some rows have none.

len: 13; v_gene: TRBV29-1; abundance: .; j_gene: TRBJ2-7; d_gene: TRBD2; CDR3nt: TGCAGCGTTGTTGGAGGGAGGGTCTACGAGCAGTACTTC; CDR3aa: CSVVGGRVYEQYF
len: 14; v_gene: TRBV15; abundance: .; j_gene: TRBJ2-2; d_gene: .; CDR3nt: TGTGCCACCAGCAGAGACCAGAACACCGGGGAGCTGTTTTTT; CDR3aa: CATSRDQNTGELFF
len: 16; v_gene: TRBV28; abundance: .; j_gene: TRBJ2-2; d_gene: TRBD1; CDR3nt: TGTGCCAGCAGTTTAGGACAGGGGGGGGACACCGGGGAGCTGTTTTTT; CDR3aa: CASSLGQGGDTGELFF
len: 15; v_gene: TRBV27; abundance: .; j_gene: TRBJ1-3; d_gene: .; CDR3nt: TGTGCCAGCAGTTTAGGTCAGGGCTCTGGAAACACCATATATTTT; CDR3aa: CASSLGQGSGNTIYF
len: 14; v_gene: TRBV9; abundance: .; j_gene: TRBJ2-7; d_gene: .; CDR3nt: TGTGCCAGCGGCAGGGGCCCCGACACCTACGAGCAGTACTTC; CDR3aa: CASGRGPDTYEQYF
len: 12; v_gene: TRBV3-1/TRBV3-2; abundance: .; j_gene: TRBJ2-1; d_gene: .; CDR3nt: TGTGCCAGCAGCCAAGCGCGGGGGCCGGCGTTCTTC; CDR3aa: CASSQARGPAFF
len: 14; v_gene: TRBV7-2; abundance: .; j_gene: TRBJ2-3; d_gene: TRBD1; CDR3nt: TGTGCCAGCAGCCCGCGGACAGGAGTTTATACGCAGTATTTT; CDR3aa: CASSPRTGVYTQYF
len: 15; v_gene: TRBV28; abundance: .; j_gene: TRBJ2-3; d_gene: TRBD2; CDR3nt: TGTGCCAGCAGTTCAGCGGGAGAGGGAATAGATACGCAGTATTTT; CDR3aa: CASSSAGEGIDTQYF
len: 20; v_gene: TRBV28; abundance: .; j_gene: TRBJ2-6; d_gene: .; CDR3nt: TGTGCCAGCAGTTTAGCTGTACGGAGGATCTTAAACTCTGGGGCCAACGTCCTGACTTTC; CDR3aa: CASSLAVRRILNSGANVLTF
len: 14; v_gene: TRBV19; abundance: .; j_gene: TRBJ1-5; d_gene: TRBD1; CDR3nt: TGTGCCTCAAAGACCAGGGGGTTCGATCAGCCCCAGCATTTT; CDR3aa: CASKTRGFDQPQHF
len: 13; v_gene: TRBV9; abundance: once; j_gene: TRBJ2-5; d_gene: TRBD2; CDR3nt: TGTGCCAGCAGCGGGGGGGGTCGGGAGACCCAGTACTTC; CDR3aa: CASSGGGRETQYF
len: 15; v_gene: TRBV29-1; abundance: .; j_gene: TRBJ2-7; d_gene: TRBD1; CDR3nt: TGCAGCGTTGAAGACCGACAGGGCGAATCCTACGAGCAGTACTTC; CDR3aa: CSVEDRQGESYEQYF
len: 13; v_gene: TRBV24-1; abundance: once; j_gene: TRBJ2-2; d_gene: .; CDR3nt: TGTGCCACCCGGAGGGGACAGACCGGGGAGCTGTTTTTT; CDR3aa: CATRRGQTGELFF
len: 16; v_gene: TRBV27; abundance: .; j_gene: TRBJ2-1; d_gene: TRBD2; CDR3nt: TGTGCCAGCAGTATGAGCTGGGACTACTCCTACAATGAGCAGTTCTTC; CDR3aa: CASSMSWDYSYNEQFF
len: 15; v_gene: TRBV18; abundance: .; j_gene: TRBJ1-5; d_gene: .; CDR3nt: TGTGCCAGCTCACTCGGTTCGACAGACAATCAGCCCCAGCATTTT; CDR3aa: CASSLGSTDNQPQHF
len: 13; v_gene: TRBV24-1; abundance: .; j_gene: TRBJ1-1; d_gene: .; CDR3nt: TGTGCCACCAGCACAGGGCAGAACACTGAAGCTTTCTTT; CDR3aa: CATSTGQNTEAFF
len: 15; v_gene: TRBV19; abundance: once; j_gene: TRBJ2-1; d_gene: TRBD1; CDR3nt: TGTGCCAGTATAGTTAGACAGGGTGCAGCGAATGAGCAGTTCTTC; CDR3aa: CASIVRQGAANEQFF
len: 15; v_gene: TRBV6-5; abundance: .; j_gene: TRBJ2-2; d_gene: TRBD1; CDR3nt: TGTGCCAGCAGGTCCGGGACAGGGCTTGCCGGGGAGCTGTTTTTT; CDR3aa: CASRSGTGLAGELFF
len: 15; v_gene: TRBV18; abundance: .; j_gene: TRBJ1-5; d_gene: TRBD1; CDR3nt: TGTGCCAGCTCACCGGCGACAGGGGGCACTCAGCCCCAGCATTTT; CDR3aa: CASSPATGGTQPQHF
len: 16; v_gene: TRBV18; abundance: .; j_gene: TRBJ2-6; d_gene: .; CDR3nt: TGTGCCAGCTCACCACCGTCAGGGGTAGGGGCCAACGTCCTGACTTTC; CDR3aa: CASSPPSGVGANVLTF
len: 15; v_gene: TRBV5-1; abundance: .; j_gene: TRBJ1-4; d_gene: .; CDR3nt: TGCGCCAGCAGCCTCGGGGTAACCGCGGGTGAAAAACTGTTTTTT; CDR3aa: CASSLGVTAGEKLFF
len: 16; v_gene: TRBV10-1; abundance: .; j_gene: TRBJ1-4; d_gene: TRBD1; CDR3nt: TGCGCCAGCAGTGGAGACAGGGATTCAACTAATGAAAAACTGTTTTTT; CDR3aa: CASSGDRDSTNEKLFF
len: 15; v_gene: TRBV28; abundance: .; j_gene: TRBJ1-2; d_gene: TRBD1; CDR3nt: TGTGCCAGCAGTTTGGGAGACAGGGGGCGAACTGGCTACACCTTC; CDR3aa: CASSLGDRGRTGYTF
len: 15; v_gene: TRBV20-1; abundance: .; j_gene: TRBJ1-5; d_gene: .; CDR3nt: TGCAGTGCTAGTCGTGCGGGTGGAGGGAGTCAGCCCCAGCATTTT; CDR3aa: CSASRAGGGSQPQHF
len: 13; v_gene: TRBV9; abundance: .; j_gene: TRBJ2-5; d_gene: .; CDR3nt: TGTGCCAGCAGCGCGGTCTACCAAGAGACCCAGTACTTC; CDR3aa: CASSAVYQETQYF
len: 16; v_gene: TRBV11-2; abundance: .; j_gene: TRBJ1-3; d_gene: .; CDR3nt: TGTGCCAGCAGCCCCCCCCGAGGGCAGGCTGGAAACACCATATATTTT; CDR3aa: CASSPPRGQAGNTIYF
len: 18; v_gene: TRBV28; abundance: .; j_gene: TRBJ1-4; d_gene: TRBD1; CDR3nt: TGTGCCAGCAGTTCCCCACTCGACAGGGGAGCAACTAATGAAAAACTGTTTTTT; CDR3aa: CASSSPLDRGATNEKLFF
len: 16; v_gene: TRBV5-8; abundance: once; j_gene: TRBJ2-7; d_gene: .; CDR3nt: TGTGCCAGCAGCTTGGTTCTAGCGAGGAGCTCCTACGAGCAGTACTTC; CDR3aa: CASSLVLARSSYEQYF
len: 13; v_gene: TRBV12-3/TRBV12-4; abundance: .; j_gene: TRBJ1-3; d_gene: .; CDR3nt: TGTGCCACCCGTGAGGATTATGGAAACACCATATATTTT; CDR3aa: CATREDYGNTIYF
len: 15; v_gene: TRBV28; abundance: once; j_gene: TRBJ2-1; d_gene: .; CDR3nt: TGTGCCAGCAGCAACACAGGGACCACTTACAATGAGCAGTTCTTC; CDR3aa: CASSNTGTTYNEQFF
len: 13; v_gene: TRBV28; abundance: .; j_gene: TRBJ1-4; d_gene: TRBD1; CDR3nt: TGTGCCAGCGGGGACAGCCTTAATGAAAAACTGTTTTTT; CDR3aa: CASGDSLNEKLFF
len: 15; v_gene: TRBV15; abundance: .; j_gene: TRBJ1-3; d_gene: TRBD1; CDR3nt: TGTGCCACCAGCAGAGCCACAGGGGGCACGAACACCATATATTTT; CDR3aa: CATSRATGGTNTIYF
len: 15; v_gene: TRBV18; abundance: .; j_gene: TRBJ1-2; d_gene: .; CDR3nt: TGTGCCAGCTCATCTCAGGACAGTCAAAACTATGGCTACACCTTC; CDR3aa: CASSSQDSQNYGYTF
len: 12; v_gene: TRBV28; abundance: .; j_gene: TRBJ1-2; d_gene: .; CDR3nt: TGTGCCAGCAGTTTGAGGGATTATGGCTACACCTTC; CDR3aa: CASSLRDYGYTF
len: 14; v_gene: TRBV25-1; abundance: .; j_gene: TRBJ1-6; d_gene: .; CDR3nt: TGTGCCAGCACCCCTGGCTCCCTTAATTCACCCCTCCACTTT; CDR3aa: CASTPGSLNSPLHF
len: 14; v_gene: TRBV28; abundance: .; j_gene: TRBJ1-2; d_gene: .; CDR3nt: TGTGCCAGCAGTTTACAGGCGTCAGTTGATGGCTACACCTTC; CDR3aa: CASSLQASVDGYTF
len: 16; v_gene: TRBV19; abundance: once; j_gene: TRBJ2-5; d_gene: .; CDR3nt: TGTGCCAGTAGTAACACCCGGCGGGGCGGAAAAGAGACCCAGTACTTC; CDR3aa: CASSNTRRGGKETQYF
len: 14; v_gene: TRBV5-6; abundance: once; j_gene: TRBJ2-4; d_gene: .; CDR3nt: TGTGCCAGCAGCCAGGGACTAGCCAAAAACATTCAGTACTTC; CDR3aa: CASSQGLAKNIQYF
len: 16; v_gene: TRBV11-1; abundance: .; j_gene: TRBJ2-4; d_gene: .; CDR3nt: TGTGCCAGCAGCTTAGGACAGACACTAGCCAAAAACATTCAGTACTTC; CDR3aa: CASSLGQTLAKNIQYF
len: 14; v_gene: TRBV2; abundance: .; j_gene: TRBJ2-7; d_gene: TRBD1; CDR3nt: TGTGCCAGCACTGAGGGACAGGGGTCCTACGAGCAGTACTTC; CDR3aa: CASTEGQGSYEQYF
len: 17; v_gene: TRBV21-1; abundance: .; j_gene: TRBJ2-3; d_gene: .; CDR3nt: TGTGCCAGCAGCAAAGAGAGGAAGCGGGGGGGCAAGGATACGCAGTATTTT; CDR3aa: CASSKERKRGGKDTQYF
len: 14; v_gene: TRBV29-1; abundance: .; j_gene: TRBJ2-7; d_gene: TRBD1; CDR3nt: TGCAGCGTTGAAGGACAGGGACCGCCCTACGAGCAGTACTTC; CDR3aa: CSVEGQGPPYEQYF
len: 15; v_gene: TRBV27; abundance: .; j_gene: TRBJ1-1; d_gene: .; CDR3nt: TGTGCCAGCGGGGACGGGGACTATATGAACACTGAAGCTTTCTTT; CDR3aa: CASGDGDYMNTEAFF
len: 16; v_gene: TRBV6-6; abundance: .; j_gene: TRBJ2-2; d_gene: TRBD1; CDR3nt: TGTGCCAGCAGTTACACGGGACAGGGGGGCACCGGGGAGCTGTTTTTT; CDR3aa: CASSYTGQGGTGELFF
len: 12; v_gene: TRBV7-6; abundance: .; j_gene: TRBJ2-5; d_gene: .; CDR3nt: TGTGCCAGCAGCTCGAGCGGCGAGACCCAGTACTTC; CDR3aa: CASSSSGETQYF
len: 14; v_gene: TRBV10-3; abundance: once; j_gene: TRBJ1-5; d_gene: .; CDR3nt: TGTGCCATCAGTGAGGGACAACCTGACCAGCCCCAGCATTTT; CDR3aa: CAISEGQPDQPQHF
len: 15; v_gene: TRBV4-1; abundance: .; j_gene: TRBJ2-2; d_gene: .; CDR3nt: TGCGCCAGCAGCCAAGAAGGGCAGGGGACCGGGGAGCTGTTTTTT; CDR3aa: CASSQEGQGTGELFF
len: 13; v_gene: TRBV12-3/TRBV12-4; abundance: .; j_gene: TRBJ1-5; d_gene: TRBD1; CDR3nt: TGTGCCAGCAGGGGGACAGGAAATCAGCCCCAGCATTTT; CDR3aa: CASRGTGNQPQHF
len: 13; v_gene: TRBV10-2; abundance: .; j_gene: TRBJ1-3; d_gene: TRBD1; CDR3nt: TGCGCCAGCAGGACAGGGACCCTAAACACCATATATTTT; CDR3aa: CASRTGTLNTIYF
len: 13; v_gene: TRBV12-3/TRBV12-4; abundance: .; j_gene: TRBJ1-5; d_gene: .; CDR3nt: TGTGCCAGCAGTTTCGGTAGCAATCAGCCCCAGCATTTT; CDR3aa: CASSFGSNQPQHF
len: 17; v_gene: TRBV5-6; abundance: .; j_gene: TRBJ2-1; d_gene: TRBD1; CDR3nt: TGTGCCAGCAGCTTGCCGGACAGGGGAATCGTTCCCAATGAGCAGTTCTTC; CDR3aa: CASSLPDRGIVPNEQFF
len: 17; v_gene: TRBV5-1; abundance: .; j_gene: TRBJ2-1; d_gene: TRBD2; CDR3nt: TGCGCCAGCACTCAGGGGGCGACTAGCGGGAGGGCGAATGAGCAGTTCTTC; CDR3aa: CASTQGATSGRANEQFF
len: 13; v_gene: TRBV5-6; abundance: .; j_gene: TRBJ1-4; d_gene: .; CDR3nt: TGTGCCAGCAGTCGGACAGTCGGCGAAAAACTGTTTTTT; CDR3aa: CASSRTVGEKLFF
len: 16; v_gene: TRBV6-6; abundance: .; j_gene: TRBJ2-2; d_gene: TRBD2; CDR3nt: TGTGCCAGCAGCTTGCCCGGGGGGACGAACACCGGGGAGCTGTTTTTT; CDR3aa: CASSLPGGTNTGELFF
len: 15; v_gene: TRBV28; abundance: .; j_gene: TRBJ1-3; d_gene: TRBD1; CDR3nt: TGTGCCAGCAGTTTATTAGGGACAGGTGGAAACACCATATATTTT; CDR3aa: CASSLLGTGGNTIYF